This entry lists 30 T cell receptor beta chains sequenced from one sample in a study of cytomegalovirus exposure and HLA in healthy donors. Primers included in the PCR were 60 Vbeta and 13 Jbeta primers. Using immunoSEQ multiplex PCR, the repertoire was profiled, and TCRdb retains in-frame clones only, with some absent. The repertoire holds roughly 150,000 clones, with roughly three quarters as singletons. Input material: PBMCs. These TCRs come from a woman between 40 and 55 years old in good health and CMV-seronegative.

This clone was picked up one time. This sequence joins TRBV10-3 and TRBJ2-7; TRBD2 aligns across 9 bases. Germline CDR1 ENHRY, CDR2 SYGVKD. The trim removed 6 bases at V and 2 bases at J, leaving 5 bases unmatched. The CDR3 consists of 14 residues. CDR3 loop: CAIREREATYEQYF. The CDR3 nucleotides read TGTGCCATCAGGGAGCGGGAGGCTACCTACGAGCAGTACTTC.

V is TRBV2 and J is TRBJ2-2, with D hard to call. Germline CDR1 is SNHLY and CDR2 is FYNNEI. The CDR3 totals 14 residues. The germline V and J ends were trimmed by 7 bases and 0 bases, with 9 bases remaining between them. CDR3 nucleotide sequence: TGTGCCAGCATGGCTGATTCGAACACCGGGGAGCTGTTTTTT. Its translation is CASMADSNTGELFF.

The chain uses TRBV15 and TRBJ2-7; 7 bases are shared with TRBD2. There are 15 residues in the CDR3. Trimming cost V 7 bases and J 6 bases; bases outside gene matches: 15. Germline-derived CDR1 and CDR2 are LNHNV and YYDKDF (reference sequence). CDR3 residues: CATMSGREQKREQYF. Written as DNA, the CDR3 is TGTGCCACCATGAGTGGGCGGGAGCAGAAACGCGAGCAGTACTTC.

The chain links TRBV11-3 to TRBJ2-3, with 9 nucleotides matching TRBD1. Germline trimming cut 1 base from V and 4 bases from J; bases unmatched to any gene: 9. The CDR3 sequence is 17 residues long. The V gene's germline CDR1 is SGHNT and CDR2 YENEEA. The CDR3 loop reads CASSLGPGTGWSDTQYF. The CDR3 bases are TGTGCCAGCAGCTTAGGCCCCGGGACAGGGTGGTCAGATACGCAGTATTTT.

In its sample, this clone was seen a few times. The genes are TRBV19 and TRBJ2-5, with D maybe TRBD1 (5 bases). The end of the DNA fits TRBJ2-7 better, so the J call may be wrong. Germline CDR1 LNHDA, CDR2 SQIVND (reference sequence). The CDR3 extends over 13 amino acids. The CDR3 sequence is CASSVTVNYEQYF. DNA of the CDR3: TGTGCCAGTAGTGTGACAGTAAACTACGAGCAGTACTTC.

The V and J genes are TRBV7-3 and TRBJ2-5; 8 positions match TRBD2. V lost 1 base and J lost 4; bases outside the gene matches: 14. Germline V gene data show CDR1 as SGHTA and CDR2 as FQGTGA. The CDR3 totals 18 residues. In DNA form, the CDR3 reads TGTGCCAGCAGCTTAAACCCATTCGGTACTCTAGCGGGAGAGACCCAGTACTTC. It translates to CASSLNPFGTLAGETQYF.

The rearrangement joins TRBV11-2 to TRBJ2-5, with D perhaps matching TRBD1 (6 bases). The last part of the DNA fits TRBJ2-7 better; the J call may be wrong. The CDR3 is 12 amino acids. Germline-derived CDR1 and CDR2 are SGHAT and FQNNGV. This CDR3 is CASSEQGYEQYF. The CDR3 DNA follows: TGTGCCAGCAGCGAACAGGGATACGAGCAGTACTTC.

A remark on this clone: A junction end diverges from the germline sequence, so it may reflect a read error. The V and J genes are TRBV7-7 and TRBJ2-5; TRBD1 might be the D (5 bases). The tail of the sequence fits TRBJ2-7 better, so the J call may be wrong. The CDR3 has 13 amino acids. CDR1 and CDR2 (germline): SSHAT, FNYEAQ (reference sequence). CDR3 in amino acids: CASSLTRVDEQYF. CDR3 nucleotides: TGTGCTAGCAGCTTAACCAGGGTGGACGAGCAGTACTTC.

The chain links TRBV19 to TRBJ2-1; 9 nucleotides line up with TRBD1. CDR1 is LNHDA and CDR2 is SQIVND in the germline V gene (reference sequence). V gave up 6 bases and J gave up 9 bases; unmatched junction bases: 9. The CDR3 length is 14 residues. In nucleotides, the CDR3 is TGTGCCAGTAGGCGGCCGGGACAGGGTAGTGAGCAGTTCTTC. It codes for CASRRPGQGSEQFF.

The CDR3 is CASSDYEQFF. In DNA, the CDR3 is TGCGCCAGCAGTGACTATGAGCAGTTCTTC. V is TRBV10-2 and J is TRBJ2-1, with no clear D. This CDR3 region has 10 residues. Germline CDR1 is WSHSY and CDR2 is SAAADI. V lost 3 bases, J lost 8 bases, and 2 bases lay in between.

The chain joins TRBV11-3 to TRBJ2-2; 13 positions agree with TRBD2. The CDR3 has 16 amino acids. The germline V gene has CDR1 SGHNT and CDR2 YENEEA. The ends lost 4 bases at V and 4 bases at J; junction bases unmatched: 3. The CDR3 DNA follows: TGTGCCAGCAGCTCTCGGACTAGCGGGGGCACCGGGGAGCTGTTTTTT. Protein: CASSSRTSGGTGELFF.

J is TRBJ1-3 and V is TRBV29-1; 8 bases match TRBD1. The CDR3 totals 14 residues. The germline CDR1 and CDR2 sequences are SQVTM and ANQGSEA. V dropped 6 bases and J dropped 0; count of bases not matched to a gene: 4. CDR3 in amino acids: CSVATGASGNTIYF. The DNA for the CDR3 is TGCAGCGTGGCGACAGGGGCCTCTGGAAACACCATATATTTT.

The genes are TRBV5-1 and TRBJ2-7; 9 bases match TRBD1. Germline V gene data show CDR1 as SGHRS and CDR2 as YFSETQ. CDR3 length: 21 residues. V dropped 4 bases and J dropped 3; count of bases not matched to a gene: 26. CDR3 in DNA: TGCGCCAGCAGCCCCCTAAGGACCATCGGACAGGGGACCACGCTTGACTACGAGCAGTACTTC. This translates into CASSPLRTIGQGTTLDYEQYF.

CDR3 sequence: CASSQDRGGRIQYF. In DNA, the CDR3 is TGTGCCAGCAGCCAAGACCGGGGAGGAAGGATTCAGTACTTC. V and J are TRBV4-2 and TRBJ2-4; perhaps TRBD2 as D (6 bases). CDR3 length: 14 amino acids. Between the trimmed V and J ends, which lost 0 bases and 10 bases, there was a span of 13 bases. Germline loops: CDR1 LGHNA, CDR2 YNFKEQ.

This chain joins TRBV27 and TRBJ2-7; 7 nucleotides line up with TRBD1. The trim removed 6 bases at V and 2 bases at J, leaving 4 bases unmatched. The CDR3 sequence is 13 residues long. Germline V gene data show CDR1 as MNHEY and CDR2 as SMNVEV (reference sequence). CDR3: CASRSGQTYEQYF. Here the CDR3 DNA reads TGTGCCAGCAGGTCGGGACAGACCTACGAGCAGTACTTC.

The rearrangement joins TRBV28 to TRBJ2-7; TRBD2 matches 7 bases. This CDR3 is 16 amino acids long. V trimming: 6 bases; J trimming: 3 bases; junction bases outside the gene matches: 14. Germline CDR1 is MDHEN and CDR2 is SYDVKM. This CDR3 reads CASSPLGTTYHYEQYF. CDR3 sequence (DNA): TGTGCCAGCAGCCCCCTGGGGACTACTTACCACTACGAGCAGTACTTC.

This chain connects TRBV10-3 to TRBJ1-2, with 9 bases aligning to TRBD1. Germline assignment: CDR1 ENHRY and CDR2 SYGVKD. This CDR3 region has 15 residues. The ends lost 7 bases at V and 3 bases at J; junction bases unmatched: 9. The CDR3 bases are TGTGCCATCAATATCGGACAGGGGCTGGACTATGGCTACACCTTC. Translation: CAINIGQGLDYGYTF.

The chain combines TRBV9 with TRBJ2-1; 7 bases are a match to TRBD1. Germline V CDR1 and CDR2: SGDLS, YYNGEE. The J segment lost 7 bases and the V segment lost 0 bases, leaving 7 bases of the junction unmatched. The CDR3 extends over 15 amino acids. The CDR3 reads CASSVGQGILNEQFF. CDR3 in DNA: TGTGCCAGCAGCGTAGGACAGGGAATTCTGAATGAGCAGTTCTTC.

V and J are TRBV1 and TRBJ2-1; the table's D call of TRBD2 was not tested on the DNA. TRBV1 is reported as a pseudogene. The CDR3 consists of 17 residues. CDR3 sequence reads: CTSSHPTSGGTYNEQFF. The CDR3 DNA is TGCACCAGCAGCCACCCGACTAGCGGGGGGACTTACAATGAGCAGTTCTTC.

This clone was recorded a few times. V usage is TRBV10-3 and J usage is TRBJ2-7; weak D call: TRBD2 (6 bases). The CDR3 runs 16 residues. CDR1 is ENHRY, CDR2 SYGVKD, per germline. Trimming removed 9 bases from V and 6 bases from J, with 27 bases in between. DNA of the CDR3: TGTGCCATACGAGATTCCAGGGCCTCCATGGAGGGCGAGCAGTACTTC. Amino acid sequence: CAIRDSRASMEGEQYF.

This chain uses TRBV30 with TRBJ1-6; a possible D gene is TRBD1 (6 bases). The CDR3 is made up of 13 amino acids. Germline CDR1 and CDR2: GTSNPN and SVGIG (reference sequence). Trimming removed 5 bases from V and 5 bases from J, with 10 bases in between. The CDR3 sequence: CAWGQLNNSPLHF. Written as DNA, the CDR3 is TGTGCCTGGGGACAGCTAAATAATTCACCCCTCCACTTT.

The chain combines TRBV12-5 with TRBJ1-1, with no clear D. The CDR3 has 13 amino acids. Germline loops: CDR1 LGHNT, CDR2 FRNRAP. V was shortened by 3 bases and J by 0 bases, with 5 bases between the two germline ends. CDR3 nucleotide sequence: TGTGCTAGTGGTTTTTCCATGAACACTGAAGCTTTCTTT. This sequence encodes CASGFSMNTEAFF. Full variable domain (rest looked up from reference TRBV12-5 and TRBJ1-1): DARVTQTPRHKVTEMGQEVTMRCQPILGHNTVFWYRQTMMQGLELLAYFRNRAPLDDSGMPKDRFSAEMPDATLATLKIQPSEPRDSAVYFCASGFSMNTEAFFGQGTRLTVV.

The chain employs TRBV28 and TRBJ1-5, with unresolved D. Germline CDR1 and CDR2: MDHEN and SYDVKM. Trimming took off 6 bases at V and 3 bases at J, with 18 bases between the two ends. This CDR3 spans 16 amino acids. CDR3 sequence reads: CASSPSIRGSNQPQHF. In nucleotides, the CDR3 is TGTGCCAGCAGCCCTAGCATTAGAGGTTCCAATCAGCCCCAGCATTTT.

To note about this clone: A read error may account for a junction end that differs from germline. CDR3: CSSSFLTGNTIYF. The CDR3 coding sequence is TGTTCCAGCAGTTTTCTAACTGGAAACACCATATATTTT. The V gene is TRBV7-9, the J gene TRBJ1-3, with D unclear. This CDR3 is 13 amino acids long. From germline, CDR1 is SEHNR and CDR2 FQNEAQ (reference sequence).

The genes are TRBV10-3 and TRBJ1-6, with a weak D call TRBD1 (6 bases). Trimming removed 6 bases at V and 8 bases at J, with 14 bases between. The CDR3 runs to 14 residues. Germline V gene sequence: CDR1 ENHRY, CDR2 SYGVKD. The CDR3 DNA sequence: TGTGCCATCAGAGAAGGGGGTAGGGATTCACCCCTCCACTTT. It is translated as CAIREGGRDSPLHF.

The chain recombines TRBV13 with TRBJ2-7; tentatively, D is TRBD2 (6 bases). Trimming removed 4 bases at V and 0 bases at J, with 13 bases between. CDR3 size: 15 residues. The germline gives CDR1 PRHDT, CDR2 FYEKMQ (reference sequence). Written as DNA, the CDR3 is TGTGCCAGCAGCTGGCGGGACTCCCCCTCCTACGAGCAGTACTTC. Protein sequence: CASSWRDSPSYEQYF.

This sequence joins TRBV6-5 and TRBJ2-5; possibly TRBD2 for D (5 bases). Trimming removed 6 bases at V and 2 bases at J, with 16 bases between. CDR1 MNHEY and CDR2 SVGAGI come from the germline V gene. The CDR3 sequence is 15 residues long. DNA for the CDR3: TGTGCCAGCAGCGCTGATTGGACGGGACAAGAGACCCAGTACTTC. Translated, it gives CASSADWTGQETQYF.

This clone was counted only a few times. DNA of the CDR3: TGTGCCAGCAGCTTCCAGGGATTCGCTAACTATGGCTACACCTTC. Protein product: CASSFQGFANYGYTF. V and J are TRBV5-4 and TRBJ1-2; a possible D gene is TRBD1 (5 bases). Trimming shortened V by 2 bases and J by 0 bases, and 11 bases separated the two germline ends. The CDR3 is 15 residues long. The germline V gene has CDR1 SGHNT and CDR2 YYREEE (reference sequence). Filled out from reference TRBV5-4 and TRBJ1-2, the complete variable domain reads ETGVTQSPTHLIKTRGQQVTLRCSSQSGHNTVSWYQQALGQGPQFIFQYYREEENGRGNFPPRFSGLQFPNYSSELNVNALELDDSALYLCASSFQGFANYGYTFGSGTRLTVV.

This chain connects TRBV18 to TRBJ1-1; 7 nucleotides line up with TRBD1. Per the germline V gene, CDR1 is KGHSH and CDR2 is LQKENI. V dropped 6 bases and J dropped 6; count of bases not matched to a gene: 7. The CDR3 length is 13 residues. CDR3 residues: CASSPRGTAEAFF. CDR3 bases: TGTGCCAGCTCCCCCAGGGGGACGGCTGAAGCTTTCTTT.

The CDR3 nucleotides are TGTGCCAGTAGTATCCCGTTTAGCGGGAGGCCGAGTGGTGAGCAGTTCTTC. Residues: CASSIPFSGRPSGEQFF. V usage is TRBV19 and J usage is TRBJ2-1; TRBD2 aligns across 10 bases. The CDR3 spans 17 residues. Germline V lookup: CDR1 LNHDA, CDR2 SQIVND (reference sequence). The J segment lost 9 bases and the V segment lost 3 bases, leaving 14 bases of the junction unmatched.